This T cell receptor beta chain derives from a study of cytomegalovirus exposure and HLA in healthy donors. Study outcomes and limitations: Serostatus for CMV was the only available immune exposure information. TCR beta chains associated with HLA were, in a later analysis, more clonally expanded than equally common others. The classifier, whose performance was assessed in both the original and validation cohorts, reportedly diagnosed cytomegalovirus status with high specificity and sensitivity.

Germline-derived CDR1 and CDR2 are SGDLS and YYNGEE. Trimming at V came to 4 bases and at J to 1 base, leaving 4 bases not matched to a gene. CDR3 size: 16 residues. As for this clone: Antigen unknown.

Vbeta (60) and Jbeta (13) primers were used in the PCR. As processed by the authors: Later work found 80 million or so unique TCR beta chains, with approximately 12 million shared. Clones were sequenced by immunoSEQ multiplex PCR, and TCRdb holds only the in-frame ones, with some missing. That table furnishes V, J and clone size, whereas the DNA furnished D and trimming. The table lists under 150,000 clones, 70% to 90% of them singletons. This chain links TRBV9 with TRBJ2-5; 13 bases fit TRBD2. This receptor was taken from a woman aged 35 to 49 in good health and CMV-seropositive. Sample: PBMCs. CDR3 region: CASSPRTSGGQETQYF. Written as DNA, the CDR3 is TGTGCCAGCAGCCCCCGGACTAGCGGGGGCCAAGAGACCCAGTACTTC.